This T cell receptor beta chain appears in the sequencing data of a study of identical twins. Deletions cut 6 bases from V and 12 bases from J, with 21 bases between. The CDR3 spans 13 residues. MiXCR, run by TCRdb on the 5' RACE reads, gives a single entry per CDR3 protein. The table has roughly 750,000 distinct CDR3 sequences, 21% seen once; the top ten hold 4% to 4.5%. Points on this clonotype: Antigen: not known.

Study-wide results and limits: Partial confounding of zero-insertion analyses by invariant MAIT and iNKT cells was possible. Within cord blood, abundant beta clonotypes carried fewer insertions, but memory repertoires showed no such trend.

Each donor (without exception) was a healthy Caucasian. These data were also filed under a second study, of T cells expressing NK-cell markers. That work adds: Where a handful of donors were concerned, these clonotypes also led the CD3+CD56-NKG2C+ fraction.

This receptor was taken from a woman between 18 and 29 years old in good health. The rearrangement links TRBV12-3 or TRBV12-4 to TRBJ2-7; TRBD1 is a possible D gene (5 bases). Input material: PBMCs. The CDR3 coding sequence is TGTGCCAGCAGGGGCGGACACCGTAGGAACCTGTACTTC. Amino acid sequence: CASRGGHRRNLYF.